This T cell receptor (beta chain) was identified in a study of T-cell memory formation after mild COVID-19. Study-wide background: The study found TCR clusters largely donor specific. General study results and limits: Memory from before infection featured some responding clones, which suggests cross-reactive memory joined. Mainly CM and EM harbored the contracting CD4+ clones; mainly EMRA harbored the CD8+ ones.

Constant-segment primers and 5'RACE yielded cDNA libraries for TCR alpha and TCR beta, each carrying sample barcodes and UMIs. TCRdb used MiXCR to reprocess the 5' RACE reads, holding one entry per CDR3 protein. The table lists 150,000 to 200,000 distinct CDR3 sequences, about 9.9% of them singletons, with less than 4% in the top ten. On this clonotype itself: Its antigen is not identified.

The CDR3 contains 14 residues. Germline V lookup: CDR1 LGHDT, CDR2 YNNKEL (reference sequence). Deletions cut 4 bases from V and 4 bases from J, with 11 bases between. The J gene is TRBJ1-5, the V gene TRBV3-1; D gene ambiguous. The specimen sequenced was PBMCs or a T cell subset sorted from them (not recorded which). The origin of this receptor is a young man who had mild COVID-19 (a few samples of this study predate the infection). Cell type and time point are not known. The CDR3 sequence is CASSLKVGNQPQHF. In nucleotides, the CDR3 is TGTGCCAGCAGCCTTAAAGTGGGGAATCAGCCCCAGCATTTT.